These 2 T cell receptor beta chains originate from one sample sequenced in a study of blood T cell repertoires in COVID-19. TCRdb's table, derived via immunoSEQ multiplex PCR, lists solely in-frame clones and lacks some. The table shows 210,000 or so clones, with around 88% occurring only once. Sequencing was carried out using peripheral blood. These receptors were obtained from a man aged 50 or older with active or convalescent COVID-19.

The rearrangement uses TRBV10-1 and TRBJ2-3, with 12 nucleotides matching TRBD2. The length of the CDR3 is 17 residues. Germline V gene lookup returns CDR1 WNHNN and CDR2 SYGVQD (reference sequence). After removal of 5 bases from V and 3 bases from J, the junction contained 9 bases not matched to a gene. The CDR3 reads CASSPHGLAGRTDTQYF. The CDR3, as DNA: TGCGCCAGCAGTCCTCACGGACTAGCGGGAAGGACAGATACGCAGTATTTT.

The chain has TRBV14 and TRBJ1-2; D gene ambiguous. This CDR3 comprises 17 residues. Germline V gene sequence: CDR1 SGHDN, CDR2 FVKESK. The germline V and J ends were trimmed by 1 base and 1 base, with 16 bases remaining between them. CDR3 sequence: CASSQVRIRDRNYGYTF. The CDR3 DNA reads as TGTGCCAGCAGCCAAGTCAGGATACGGGATCGTAACTATGGCTACACCTTC.